This T cell receptor (beta chain) stems from a study of response to subunit inactivated influenza vaccine. TCRdb processed the RT-PCR reads anew with MiXCR; each CDR3 protein has one entry. The sample shows 450,000 to 700,000 distinct CDR3 sequences, 14% of them seen only once. General study results and limits: Each seasonal influenza vaccination, the authors suggested, recruits few new T cells.

Concerning this clonotype itself: What it recognizes is unknown. The germline gene is not matched at one end of the junction; a read error may be the cause.

This CDR3 contains 14 residues. CDR1 is DFQATT and CDR2 is SNEGSKA in the germline V gene (reference sequence). This chain links TRBV20-1 with TRBJ1-2; unclear D gene. The sample here was PBMCs from blood, taken 11 to 12 days after vaccination. This sequence was found in a man aged 45-60 years who received an inactivated influenza vaccine. The CDR3 coding sequence is TGCAGCGCTAAAAAGACTCCCCTTTTCGAGGGCTACACCTTC. The encoded protein is CSAKKTPLFEGYTF.